The 32 T cell receptor beta chains in this list originate from one sample, sequenced in a study of blood T cells in healthy people across ages. It was with a sample-barcoded 5' primer and a J-beta primer mix that a second PCR of roughly 7 to 12 cycles was run. TCRdb independently ran MiXCR on the 5' RACE reads; one entry per CDR3 protein. The sample shows about 640,000 distinct CDR3 sequences, roughly 50% of them seen only once. Sequenced material: blood. These receptors were taken from a man aged 55 to 70 in good health.

V is TRBV5-1 and J is TRBJ2-7; either TRBD1 or TRBD2 may fit D (5 bases each). The germline V gene encodes CDR1 SGHRS and CDR2 YFSETQ. This CDR3 spans 15 amino acids. V lost 4 bases to trimming and J lost 0 bases, with 14 bases between them. The CDR3 DNA reads TGCGCCAGCAGCCCGTTTGGGGGAAGCTCCTACGAGCAGTACTTC. Its protein is CASSPFGGSSYEQYF. The full variable domain, in which reference TRBV5-1 and TRBJ2-7 provide the parts outside the CDR3, is KAGVTQTPRYLIKTRGQQVTLSCSPISGHRSVSWYQQTPGQGLQFLFEYFSETQRNKGNFPGRFSGRQFSNSRSEMNVSTLELGDSALYLCASSPFGGSSYEQYFGPGTRLTVT.

This clonotype was detected a few times. Here the CDR3 reads CSVAELAGPYEQYF. The CDR3 region has the DNA TGCAGCGTCGCGGAACTAGCGGGGCCCTACGAGCAGTACTTC. The chain combines TRBV29-1 with TRBJ2-5, with 10 bases fitting TRBD2. Judging by the DNA end, TRBJ2-7 fits better; the J call may be wrong. This CDR3 region has 14 residues. Germline CDR1 SQVTM, CDR2 ANQGSEA.

The chain links TRBV29-1 to TRBJ1-2; TRBD1 agrees at 7 bases. Unmatched junction bases numbered 12, after V lost 4 bases and J lost 1 base. Germline lookup yields CDR1 SQVTM and CDR2 ANQGSEA. The CDR3 extends over 16 amino acids. For the CDR3, the DNA is TGCAGCGTTGCCCTCTCGACAGGGACCTTTAACTATGGCTACACCTTC. This sequence encodes CSVALSTGTFNYGYTF.

The CDR3 sequence: CASSVGDGDEKLFF. DNA for the CDR3: TGTGCCAGCAGCGTAGGGGACGGGGATGAAAAACTGTTTTTT. This chain links TRBV9 with TRBJ1-4; D perhaps matches TRBD1 (5 bases). In germline, CDR1 is SGDLS, CDR2 YYNGEE. V gave up 0 bases and J gave up 6 bases, with 9 bases separating them. The CDR3 loop spans 14 amino acids.

This clonotype has just a few counts. The chain combines TRBV3-1 with TRBJ2-1; the D gene is possibly TRBD2 (7 bases). Per germline, CDR1 LGHDT and CDR2 YNNKEL (reference sequence). This CDR3 has 16 amino acids. V was trimmed by 1 base and J by 0 bases, leaving 10 bases between them. As DNA, the CDR3 is TGTGCCAGCAGCCAAGCGGGGGGCCGCTCCTACAATGAGCAGTTCTTC. Its translation: CASSQAGGRSYNEQFF.

Of note for this clonotype: Compared with germline, one end of the junction differs, possibly owing to a read error. V and J are TRBV2 and TRBJ2-5; D gene unclear. The CDR3 length is 13 residues. CDR1 SNHLY and CDR2 FYNNEI come from the germline V gene. This chain's CDR3 is CASSEVLTYEQDF. The CDR3, as DNA: TGTGCCAGCAGTGAAGTACTAACGTACGAGCAGGACTTC.

This sequence joins TRBV20-1 and TRBJ2-3; TRBD2 aligns across 9 bases. V was pared by 5 bases and J by 3 bases, with 6 bases of the junction left unmatched. This CDR3 comprises 14 residues. Germline loops: CDR1 DFQATT, CDR2 SNEGSKA (reference sequence). The CDR3 DNA reads TGCAGTGCTCAACCGGGACTAGCTACAGATACGCAGTATTTT. Translating gives CSAQPGLATDTQYF.

This clonotype was counted only a few times. V gene TRBV24-1 combines with J gene TRBJ2-1; maybe TRBD1 (5 bases). The length of the CDR3 is 13 residues. Germline V gene lookup returns CDR1 KGHDR and CDR2 SFDVKD. Between the trimmed V and J ends, which lost 4 bases and 7 bases, there was a span of 10 bases. The CDR3 spells CATSDRDRNEQFF. CDR3 nucleotide sequence: TGTGCCACCAGTGACCGTGACAGAAATGAGCAGTTCTTC.

The rearrangement uses TRBV18 and TRBJ2-7; no clear D. Germline CDR1 is KGHSH and CDR2 is LQKENI. Trimming took 3 bases from V and 2 from J, leaving 11 bases between them. The CDR3 has 14 residues. CDR3 residues: CASSPSGPTYEQYF. DNA of the CDR3: TGTGCCAGCTCACCTTCGGGTCCCACCTACGAGCAGTACTTC.

The chain joins TRBV20-1 to TRBJ2-5; 11 bases fit TRBD1. Matching the DNA end better, TRBJ2-7 makes the J call doubtful. The CDR3 is 16 residues long. Germline loops: CDR1 DFQATT, CDR2 SNEGSKA (reference sequence). The CDR3 is CSASANPGQGVHEQYF. In nucleotides, the CDR3 is TGCAGTGCGAGCGCCAACCCGGGACAGGGGGTCCACGAGCAGTACTTC.

In its sample, this clonotype was seen a few times. This sequence joins TRBV20-1 and TRBJ2-7; maybe TRBD2 (5 bases). With 3 bases removed from V and 5 bases from J, the gap between germline ends came to 20 bases. In germline, CDR1 is DFQATT, CDR2 SNEGSKA (reference sequence). The CDR3 is 15 amino acids. The CDR3 loop is CSARDRGLGQDEQYF. In DNA, the CDR3 is TGCAGTGCTAGGGACCGGGGATTGGGTCAGGACGAGCAGTACTTC.

In regard to this clonotype: Its ends do not fully match the called genes, so a read error is possible. This chain links TRBV13 with TRBJ2-1; D possibly matches TRBD1 or TRBD2 (6 bases each). CDR1 and CDR2 from the germline V gene are PRHDT and FYEKMQ (reference sequence). The CDR3 consists of 15 residues. CDR3 amino acids: CAGSPVGGTYNEQFF. The DNA for the CDR3 is TGTGCCGGCAGCCCTGTAGGGGGGACCTACAATGAGCAGTTCTTC.

This clonotype was recorded a few times. This rearrangement joins TRBV4-2 to TRBJ2-7; D gene unclear. Judging by the DNA end, TRBJ2-5 fits better; the J call may be wrong. Germline V gives CDR1 LGHNA, CDR2 YNFKEQ. The CDR3 is 13 residues long. The CDR3 spells CASSQDPPETQYF. The CDR3, as DNA: TGTGCCAGCAGCCAAGATCCCCCAGAGACCCAGTACTTC.

CDR3 sequence reads: CASRIGGSPQETQYF. The CDR3 DNA follows: TGTGCCAGCAGGATCGGGGGTAGCCCCCAAGAGACCCAGTACTTC. This chain links TRBV6-1 with TRBJ2-5; D may be TRBD2 (6 bases). In germline, CDR1 is MNHNS, CDR2 SASEGT. V dropped 6 bases and J dropped 1 base, with 15 bases sitting between them. The CDR3 is made up of 15 amino acids.

The rearrangement joins TRBV7-9 to TRBJ2-6; D possibly corresponds to TRBD1 (6 bases). The CDR3 length is 17 residues. The V gene's germline CDR1 is SEHNR and CDR2 FQNEAQ (reference sequence). V was trimmed by 4 bases and J by 0 bases, leaving 13 bases between them. This CDR3 is CASSSQGTLSGANVLTF. In DNA form, the CDR3 reads TGTGCCAGCAGCTCACAGGGTACTCTCTCTGGGGCCAACGTCCTGACTTTC.

The chain couples TRBV5-1 to TRBJ2-1; D ambiguous. The CDR3 length is 15 residues. V lost 4 bases and J 0 bases, leaving 11 bases between the germline ends. The germline CDR1 and CDR2 sequences are SGHRS and YFSETQ. The CDR3 DNA reads as TGCGCCAGCAGCCCGGAAGGGTTCTCCTACAATGAGCAGTTCTTC. Translation gives CASSPEGFSYNEQFF.

The chain has TRBV5-5 and TRBJ2-7, with D tentatively TRBD1 or TRBD2 (5 bases each). Trimming stripped 3 bases from V and 2 bases from J, with 15 bases between. Germline V gene lookup returns CDR1 SGHKS and CDR2 YYEKEE (reference sequence). This CDR3 is built from 15 residues. CDR3 residues: CASSWAGTDTYEQYF. As DNA, the CDR3 is TGTGCCAGCAGCTGGGCCGGGACGGACACCTACGAGCAGTACTTC.

The chain has TRBV7-9 and TRBJ1-2, with 7 bases aligning to TRBD1. The germline V gene has CDR1 SEHNR and CDR2 FQNEAQ (reference sequence). V shed 3 bases and J 3 bases; nucleotides not matched to a gene: 7. The CDR3 length is 15 residues. CDR3 coding DNA: TGTGCCAGCAGCTTTGGACAGGCCGAGCACTATGGCTACACCTTC. It encodes CASSFGQAEHYGYTF.

This rearrangement joins TRBV5-1 to TRBJ1-2; no clear D gene. The ends were cut back, 0 bases at V and 8 bases at J, with 8 bases in the middle. CDR3 size: 12 residues. In germline, CDR1 is SGHRS, CDR2 YFSETQ. The CDR3, as DNA: TGCGCCAGCAGCTTGGCGGGGAACGGCTACACCTTC. Amino acid sequence: CASSLAGNGYTF. The entire variable domain, with the rest obtained from reference TRBV5-1 and TRBJ1-2, is as follows: KAGVTQTPRYLIKTRGQQVTLSCSPISGHRSVSWYQQTPGQGLQFLFEYFSETQRNKGNFPGRFSGRQFSNSRSEMNVSTLELGDSALYLCASSLAGNGYTFGSGTRLTVV.

Here the CDR3 reads CASSLDRVVNEQFF. The CDR3 DNA reads TGTGCCAGCTCACTGGACAGGGTGGTCAATGAGCAGTTCTTC. The J gene is TRBJ2-1, the V gene TRBV18; 8 nucleotides line up with TRBD1. The germline V gene has CDR1 KGHSH and CDR2 LQKENI. V shed 4 bases, J shed 6 bases, and the junction held 5 bases outside the gene matches. The CDR3 sequence is 14 residues long.

This clonotype was detected only once. The chain joins TRBV4-1 to TRBJ2-3; the match to TRBD1 covers 8 bases. V was clipped by 1 base and J by 5 bases; unmatched bases: 8. The CDR3 is made up of 16 amino acids. Germline V CDR1 and CDR2: MGHRA, YSYEKL. CDR3 DNA: TGCGCCAGCAGCCAAGTCCAGACAGGGGCGGGAGATACGCAGTATTTT. As protein: CASSQVQTGAGDTQYF.

This clonotype has only one observation. V gene TRBV3-1 combines with J gene TRBJ1-2; unclear D gene. Germline CDR1 is LGHDT and CDR2 is YNNKEL (reference sequence). V gave up 3 bases and J gave up 4 bases, with 12 bases separating them. The CDR3 totals 14 residues. CDR3 sequence reads: CASSQGGRSYGYTF. The CDR3 nucleotides read TGTGCCAGCAGCCAGGGAGGGAGGTCCTATGGCTACACCTTC. The full variable domain, rest sourced from reference TRBV3-1 and TRBJ1-2, is DTAVSQTPKYLVTQMGNDKSIKCEQNLGHDTMYWYKQDSKKFLKIMFSYNNKELIINETVPNRFSPKSPDKAHLNLHINSLELGDSAVYFCASSQGGRSYGYTFGSGTRLTVV.

This clonotype was seen repeatedly, ten times or more. The V and J genes are TRBV7-6 and TRBJ2-3; 13 positions match TRBD2. Germline trimming cut 5 bases from V and 2 bases from J; bases unmatched to any gene: 7. The CDR3 sequence is 17 residues long. The V gene's germline CDR1 is SGHVS and CDR2 FNYEAQ. The CDR3, as DNA: TGTGCCAGCAGCGTAGGGACTAGCGGGGTGATCACAGATACGCAGTATTTT. The encoded protein is CASSVGTSGVITDTQYF. Full variable domain (rest looked up from reference TRBV7-6 and TRBJ2-3): GAGVSQSPRYKVTKRGQDVALRCDPISGHVSLYWYRQALGQGPEFLTYFNYEAQQDKSGLPNDRFSAERPEGSISTLTIQRTEQRDSAMYRCASSVGTSGVITDTQYFGPGTRLTVL.

The chain couples TRBV6-2 or TRBV6-3 to TRBJ1-5, with D uncertain. CDR3 length equals 14 residues. V was trimmed by 6 bases and J by 1 base, leaving 10 bases between them. Germline CDR1 reads MNHEY; CDR2 reads SVGEGT. The CDR3 here is CASRAPGSNQPQHF. For the CDR3, the DNA is TGTGCCAGCAGAGCCCCCGGGAGCAATCAGCCCCAGCATTTT.

The chain joins TRBV27 to TRBJ1-2; 8 bases are shared with TRBD1. The CDR3 runs to 15 residues. Germline trimming cut 9 bases from V and 0 bases from J; bases unmatched to any gene: 9. CDR1 and CDR2 (germline): MNHEY, SMNVEV (reference sequence). The CDR3 is CASSGQGWTNYGYTF. The CDR3 region has the DNA TGTGCCAGTAGTGGACAGGGCTGGACTAACTATGGCTACACCTTC.

This clonotype was detected many times. V gene TRBV29-1 combines with J gene TRBJ1-2; D not resolved. This CDR3 contains 10 residues. Trimming pared 6 bases from V and 7 bases from J, leaving 9 bases between. From germline, CDR1 is SQVTM and CDR2 ANQGSEA. DNA of the CDR3: TGCAGCGTGGTAGAGCGTGGCTACACCTTC. This sequence encodes CSVVERGYTF.

The CDR3 is CASTQTGATNEKLFF. For the CDR3, the DNA is TGTGCCAGCACCCAGACAGGAGCAACTAATGAAAAACTGTTTTTT. The gene calls are TRBV28 and TRBJ1-4; D perhaps matches TRBD1 (6 bases). CDR1 and CDR2 from the germline V gene are MDHEN and SYDVKM. The CDR3 runs 15 residues. The V end was cut by 7 bases, the J end by 0 bases, with 12 bases between.

Note on this clonotype: This could be a read error, since a much larger clone is one nucleotide away. The chain links TRBV9 to TRBJ1-2; no definite D call. CDR3 length equals 16 residues. Germline V gene lookup returns CDR1 SGDLS and CDR2 YYNGEE. CDR3 sequence reads: CASSPPLGGASYGHTF. DNA of the CDR3: TGTGCCAGCAGCCCCCCTTTGGGCGGCGCTAGCTATGGCCACACCTTC.

The chain uses TRBV20-1 and TRBJ2-4; D uncertain. The end of the DNA fits TRBJ2-7 better, so the J call may be wrong. Germline loops: CDR1 DFQATT, CDR2 SNEGSKA (reference sequence). The CDR3 loop spans 13 amino acids. CDR3 region: CSARESPHHEQYF. The CDR3 nucleotides read TGCAGTGCTAGAGAGTCTCCTCACCACGAGCAGTACTTC.

This chain uses TRBV6-2 or TRBV6-3 with TRBJ1-5, with no clear D. Germline V gene data show CDR1 as MNHEY and CDR2 as SVGEGT. V was cut by 6 bases and J by 0 bases, with 9 bases left in between. The CDR3 contains 14 residues. The CDR3 reads CASSPTVSNQPQHF. In DNA, the CDR3 is TGTGCCAGCAGCCCCACGGTTAGCAATCAGCCCCAGCATTTT.

This clonotype has just a few counts. CDR3 sequence: CASSLDGTSYNEQFF. CDR3 nucleotides: TGTGCCAGCAGCCTGGATGGGACATCCTACAATGAGCAGTTCTTC. The genes are TRBV5-5 and TRBJ2-1, with a possible D match to TRBD1 (6 bases). Germline values: CDR1 SGHKS, CDR2 YYEKEE (reference sequence). Trimming removed 4 bases from V and 1 base from J, with 12 bases in between. This CDR3 is built from 15 residues.

This clonotype has just a few counts. The CDR3 here is CASSQVPGANVLTF. DNA of the CDR3: TGTGCCAGCAGCCAAGTTCCTGGGGCCAACGTCCTGACTTTC. The chain recombines TRBV3-1 with TRBJ2-6; no reliable D call. This CDR3 comprises 14 residues. Trimming shortened V by 1 base and J by 2 bases, and 3 bases separated the two germline ends. The germline V gene encodes CDR1 LGHDT and CDR2 YNNKEL (reference sequence).